What follows is one T cell receptor (beta chain) and its context. After autologous stem cell transplantation all patients relapsed, and prior brentuximab vedotin exposure differed between cohorts. The data stem from a study of PD-1 blockade in classical Hodgkin lymphoma. The CDR3 is 15 residues long. The V gene's germline CDR1 is MGHRA and CDR2 YSYEKL. J gave up 8 bases and V 3 bases, and 9 bases lay outside the gene matches. TCRdb keeps only in-frame clones here, not all; method: immunoSEQ multiplex PCR. The sample consists of about 46,000 clones, over 70% of them appearing once. The receptor was isolated from a human donor with classical Hodgkin lymphoma. This material consisted of peripheral blood mononuclear cells (PBMCs), taken before the second cycle of nivolumab. The rearrangement joins TRBV4-1 to TRBJ2-1; 8 bases agree with TRBD1. CDR3 nucleotides: TGCGCCAGCAGCCATGGCGGCGACAGGGGTTATGAGCAGTTCTTC. Encoded protein: CASSHGGDRGYEQFF.